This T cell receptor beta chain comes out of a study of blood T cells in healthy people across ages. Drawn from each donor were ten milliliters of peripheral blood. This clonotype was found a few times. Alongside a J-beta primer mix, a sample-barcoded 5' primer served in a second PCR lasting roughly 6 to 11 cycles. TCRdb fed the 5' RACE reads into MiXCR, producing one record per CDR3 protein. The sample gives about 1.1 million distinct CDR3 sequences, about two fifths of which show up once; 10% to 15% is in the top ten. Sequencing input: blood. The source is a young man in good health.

The CDR3 loop is CASSPSRDGYEQYF. In DNA, the CDR3 is TGTGCCAGCAGTCCAAGCCGGGACGGCTACGAGCAGTACTTC. This chain links TRBV6-2 or TRBV6-3 with TRBJ2-7; D possibly matches TRBD1 or TRBD2 (5 bases each). The germline V gene encodes CDR1 MNHEY and CDR2 SVGEGT. Deletions cut 5 bases from V and 3 bases from J, with 14 bases between. CDR3 length equals 14 residues.